Listed below are T cell receptor beta chains from one sample, sequenced in a study of shared clonotypes between healthy human individuals. The protocol was immunoSEQ multiplex PCR, while the TCRdb copy is restricted to in-frame clones and leaves out a portion. The sample has approximately 1,000,000 clones, about 80% seen once. The sequenced material came from memory CD4+ T cells from PBMCs. Every receptor here comes from a man aged 18 to 30 in good health. Some clones in this sample may be carry-over from other donors' samples. The CDR3 runs from the conserved cysteine through the conserved F or W. A D gene is named only where the DNA matches it firmly. For some rows the clone size is stated as once, few or many, or as a class when expanded; others skip it.

>-|TRBJ2-2|TRBV19|-
CASSLAAGNTGELFF
TGTGCCAGTAGTTTGGCGGCGGGGAACACCGGGGAGCTGTTTTTT
>-|TRBJ2-1|TRBV7-2|-
CASILRGRGGNEQFF
TGTGCCAGCATCCTGCGTGGCAGAGGGGGCAATGAGCAGTTCTTC
>-|TRBJ2-2|TRBV25-1|-
CASSEFSGELFF
TGTGCCAGCAGTGAATTTAGCGGGGAGCTGTTTTTT
>-|TRBJ2-3|TRBV6-5|-
CASSTRADTQYF
TGTGCCAGCAGCACTAGGGCAGATACGCAGTATTTT
>many|TRBJ2-2|TRBV4-1|TRBD2
CASSQGQRGNTGELFF
TGCGCCAGCAGCCAAGGACAGCGGGGAAACACCGGGGAGCTGTTTTTT
>-|TRBJ1-2|TRBV18|TRBD1
CASSPGQGQGYGYTF
TGTGCCAGCTCACCAGGACAGGGGCAGGGGTATGGCTACACCTTC
>once|TRBJ2-7|TRBV4-2|TRBD1
CASSQGAGQGYEQYF
TGTGCCAGCAGCCAAGGCGCGGGACAGGGCTACGAGCAGTACTTC
>-|TRBJ2-7|TRBV11-3|-
CASSLGGSSYEQYF
TGTGCCAGCAGCTTAGGGGGCAGCTCCTACGAGCAGTACTTC
>-|TRBJ2-5|TRBV4-1|-
CASSQGGRKEGIETQYF
TGCGCCAGCAGCCAAGGGGGCAGGAAAGAAGGGATAGAGACCCAGTACTTC
>-|TRBJ2-5|TRBV28|-
CASSHPAGETQYF
TGTGCCAGCAGTCACCCCGCGGGGGAGACCCAGTACTTC
>once|TRBJ2-5|TRBV7-3|-
CASSSDPAETQYF
TGTGCCAGCAGCTCGGACCCCGCGGAGACCCAGTACTTC
>-|TRBJ2-1|TRBV28|TRBD2
CASSLTSGNPFF
TGTGCCAGCAGTTTAACGAGCGGGAATCCGTTCTTC
>-|TRBJ1-2|TRBV7-9|-
CASSLASSRSFYGYTF
TGTGCCAGCAGCTTAGCATCGTCCAGATCCTTCTATGGCTACACCTTC
>-|TRBJ1-5|TRBV7-2|-
CASSSRRGQPQHF
TGTGCCAGCAGCTCACGCAGGGGACAGCCCCAGCATTTT
>-|TRBJ1-1|TRBV28|-
CASSLKRLVNTEAFF
TGTGCCAGCAGTTTAAAACGTCTCGTGAACACTGAAGCTTTCTTT
>-|TRBJ1-1|TRBV5-4|-
CASSLGRTGLTEAFF
TGTGCCAGCAGCCTAGGACGGACCGGGCTGACTGAAGCTTTCTTT
>-|TRBJ2-7|TRBV7-9|-
CASSFGRDLTDEQYF
TGTGCCAGCAGCTTTGGCCGGGACTTGACTGATGAGCAGTACTTC
>-|TRBJ2-2|TRBV7-9|-
CASSLENTGELFF
TGTGCCAGCAGCTTAGAAAACACCGGGGAGCTGTTTTTT
>-|TRBJ2-3|TRBV19|-
CASTASRDTQYF
TGTGCCAGTACGGCCTCCCGGGATACGCAGTATTTT
>-|TRBJ1-6|TRBV7-2|-
CASSLGAPGMLRISPLHF
TGTGCCAGCAGCTTAGGGGCTCCGGGAATGCTACGTATTTCACCCCTCCACTTT
>-|TRBJ2-3|TRBV6-1|TRBD1
CASRDRVLADTQYF
TGTGCCAGCAGGGACAGGGTTTTAGCAGATACGCAGTATTTT
>few|TRBJ1-5|TRBV30|-
CAWSVSGYQPQHF
TGTGCCTGGAGTGTATCCGGTTATCAGCCCCAGCATTTT
>-|TRBJ2-3|TRBV5-1|TRBD2
CASNQGGSDTQYF
TGCGCCAGCAACCAGGGAGGGTCAGATACGCAGTATTTT
>many|TRBJ2-3|TRBV7-2|-
CASRGTTDTQYF
TGTGCCAGCAGGGGGACAACAGATACGCAGTATTTT
>-|TRBJ2-7|TRBV5-3|-
CASSSAGIYEQYF
TGTGCCAGCAGCTCCGCAGGGATTTACGAGCAGTACTTC
>-|TRBJ2-1|TRBV11-2|-
CASSLYEASYNEQFF
TGTGCCAGCAGCCTCTATGAGGCGTCCTACAATGAGCAGTTCTTC
>-|TRBJ1-2|TRBV4-3|-
CASSQQDTGLDGYTF
TGCGCCAGCAGCCAACAAGACACAGGGTTGGATGGCTACACCTTC
>-|TRBJ2-3|TRBV18|-
CASSPLSAGDTDTQYF
TGTGCCAGCTCACCACTTTCGGCAGGGGATACAGATACGCAGTATTTT
>-|TRBJ2-2|TRBV7-3|-
CASSLSSAGELFF
TGTGCCAGCAGCTTATCATCGGCGGGGGAGCTGTTTTTT
>-|TRBJ2-5|TRBV5-5|-
CASSLPAGGQETQYF
TGTGCCAGCAGCCTTCCGGCCGGCGGACAAGAGACCCAGTACTTC
>-|TRBJ2-6|TRBV28|-
CASSSEGRGANVLTF
TGTGCCAGCAGTTCCGAGGGGCGCGGGGCCAACGTCCTGACTTTC
>-|TRBJ1-1|TRBV7-9|TRBD1
CASSSIDRAGEAFF
TGTGCCAGCAGCTCCATAGACAGGGCCGGTGAAGCTTTCTTT
>-|TRBJ1-5|TRBV2|-
CASRNSGIGSNQPQHF
TGTGCCAGCAGAAACAGTGGGATCGGCAGCAATCAGCCCCAGCATTTT
>-|TRBJ2-7|TRBV6-5|TRBD1
CASSQGAPAYEQYF
TGTGCCAGCAGTCAGGGGGCACCCGCCTACGAGCAGTACTTC
>-|TRBJ2-7|TRBV28|-
CASKGGYEQYF
TGTGCCAGCAAAGGGGGATACGAGCAGTACTTC